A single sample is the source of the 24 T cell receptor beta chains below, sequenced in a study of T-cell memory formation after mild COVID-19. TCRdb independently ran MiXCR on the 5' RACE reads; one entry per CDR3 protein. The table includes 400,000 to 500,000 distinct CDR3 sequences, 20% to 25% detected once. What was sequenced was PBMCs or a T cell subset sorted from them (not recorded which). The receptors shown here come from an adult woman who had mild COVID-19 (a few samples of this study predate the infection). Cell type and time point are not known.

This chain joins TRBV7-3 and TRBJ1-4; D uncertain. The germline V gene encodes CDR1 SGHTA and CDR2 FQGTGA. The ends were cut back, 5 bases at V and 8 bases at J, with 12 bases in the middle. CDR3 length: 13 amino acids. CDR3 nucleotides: TGTGCCAGCAGCCCAAACGGTGGGGAAAAACTGTTTTTT. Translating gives CASSPNGGEKLFF.

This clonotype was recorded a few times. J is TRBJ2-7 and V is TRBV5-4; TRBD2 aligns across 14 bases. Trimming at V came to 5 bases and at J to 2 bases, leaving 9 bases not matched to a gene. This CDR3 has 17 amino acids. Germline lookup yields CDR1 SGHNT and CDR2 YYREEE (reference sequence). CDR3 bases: TGTGCCAGCAGTCGTAGGACTAGCGGGAGGACAACCTACGAGCAGTACTTC. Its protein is CASSRRTSGRTTYEQYF.

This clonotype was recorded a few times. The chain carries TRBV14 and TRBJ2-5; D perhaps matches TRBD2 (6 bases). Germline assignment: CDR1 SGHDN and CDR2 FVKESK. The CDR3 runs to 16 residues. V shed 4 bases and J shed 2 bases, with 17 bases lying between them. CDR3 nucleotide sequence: TGTGCCAGCAGCCGCCTGGGACTGGGAAGTCAAGAGACCCAGTACTTC. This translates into CASSRLGLGSQETQYF.

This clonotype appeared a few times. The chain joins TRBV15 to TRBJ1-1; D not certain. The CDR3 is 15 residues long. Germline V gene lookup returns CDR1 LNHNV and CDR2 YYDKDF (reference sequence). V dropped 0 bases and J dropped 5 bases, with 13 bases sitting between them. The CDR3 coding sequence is TGTGCCACCAGCAGAGATCGGGCGTCTGGGACTGAAGCTTTCTTT. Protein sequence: CATSRDRASGTEAFF.

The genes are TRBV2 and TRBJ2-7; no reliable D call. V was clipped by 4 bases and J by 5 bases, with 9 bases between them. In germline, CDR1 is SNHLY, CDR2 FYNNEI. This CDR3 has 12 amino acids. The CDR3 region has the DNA TGTGCCAGCAGTGGGGAAGTGGACGAGCAGTACTTC. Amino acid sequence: CASSGEVDEQYF.

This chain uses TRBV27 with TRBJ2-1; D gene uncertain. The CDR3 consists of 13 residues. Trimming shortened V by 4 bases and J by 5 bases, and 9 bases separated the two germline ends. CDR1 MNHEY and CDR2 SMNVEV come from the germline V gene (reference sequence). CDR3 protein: CASSWYGDNEQFF. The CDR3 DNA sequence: TGTGCCAGCAGTTGGTACGGAGACAATGAGCAGTTCTTC.

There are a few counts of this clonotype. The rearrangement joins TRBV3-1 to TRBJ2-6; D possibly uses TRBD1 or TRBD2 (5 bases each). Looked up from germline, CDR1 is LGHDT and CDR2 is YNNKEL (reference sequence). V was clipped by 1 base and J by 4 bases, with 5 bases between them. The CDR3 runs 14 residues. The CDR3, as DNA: TGTGCCAGCAGCCAAGGGGACGGGGCCAACGTCCTGACTTTC. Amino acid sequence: CASSQGDGANVLTF.

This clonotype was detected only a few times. The CDR3 sequence: CASSPVRGSPLHF. CDR3 bases: TGTGCCAGCAGCCCAGTCCGGGGTTCACCCCTCCACTTT. The rearrangement uses TRBV7-9 and TRBJ1-6; the D is unclear. The CDR3 runs to 13 residues. Looked up from germline, CDR1 is SEHNR and CDR2 is FQNEAQ (reference sequence). V dropped 5 bases and J dropped 9 bases, with 11 bases sitting between them.

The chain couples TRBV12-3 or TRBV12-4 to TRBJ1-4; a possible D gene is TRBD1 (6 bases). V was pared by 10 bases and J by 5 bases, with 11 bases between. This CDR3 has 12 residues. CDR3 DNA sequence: TGTGCCACCCAGGGGCTCAATGAAAAACTGTTTTTT. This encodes CATQGLNEKLFF.

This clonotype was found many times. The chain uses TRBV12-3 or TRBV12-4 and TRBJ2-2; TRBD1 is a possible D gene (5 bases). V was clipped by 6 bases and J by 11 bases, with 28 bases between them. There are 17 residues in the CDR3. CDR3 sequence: CASSLGVDILGPLELFF. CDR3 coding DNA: TGTGCCAGCAGCCTAGGGGTCGACATCCTGGGTCCCCTTGAGCTGTTTTTT.

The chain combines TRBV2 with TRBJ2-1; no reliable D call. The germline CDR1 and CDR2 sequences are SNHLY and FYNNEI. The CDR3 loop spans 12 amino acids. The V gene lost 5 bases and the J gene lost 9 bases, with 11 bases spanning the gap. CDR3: CASSPELREQFF. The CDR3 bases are TGTGCCAGCAGTCCCGAGCTACGTGAGCAGTTCTTC.

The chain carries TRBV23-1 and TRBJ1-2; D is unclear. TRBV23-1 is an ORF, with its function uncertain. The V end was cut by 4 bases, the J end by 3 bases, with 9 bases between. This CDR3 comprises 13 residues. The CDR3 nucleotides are TGCGCCAGCAGTCGCCGGTCGTACTATGGCTACACCTTC. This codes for CASSRRSYYGYTF.

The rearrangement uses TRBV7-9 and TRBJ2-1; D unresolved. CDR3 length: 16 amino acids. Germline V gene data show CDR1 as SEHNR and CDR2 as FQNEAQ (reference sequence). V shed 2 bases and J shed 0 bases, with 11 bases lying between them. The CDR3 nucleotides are TGTGCCAGCAGCTTAATAGGCGGTAGCTCCTACAATGAGCAGTTCTTC. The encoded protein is CASSLIGGSSYNEQFF.

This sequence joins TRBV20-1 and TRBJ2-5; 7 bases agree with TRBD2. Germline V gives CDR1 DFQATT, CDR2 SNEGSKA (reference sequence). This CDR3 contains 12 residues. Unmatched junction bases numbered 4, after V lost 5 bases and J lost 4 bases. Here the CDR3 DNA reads TGCAGTGCTTTGACTAGCTCAGAGACCCAGTACTTC. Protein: CSALTSSETQYF.

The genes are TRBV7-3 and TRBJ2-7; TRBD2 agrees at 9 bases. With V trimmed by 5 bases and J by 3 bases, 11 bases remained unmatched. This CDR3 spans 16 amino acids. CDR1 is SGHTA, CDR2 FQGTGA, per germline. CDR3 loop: CASSPYGASGVYEQYF. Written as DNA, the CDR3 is TGTGCCAGCAGCCCCTACGGGGCTAGCGGGGTCTACGAGCAGTACTTC.

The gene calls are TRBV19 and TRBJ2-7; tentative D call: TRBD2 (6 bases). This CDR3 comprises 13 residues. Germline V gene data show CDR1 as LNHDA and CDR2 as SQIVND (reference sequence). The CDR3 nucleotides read TGTGCTACCGGAGCGGGTCTTTCCTACGAGCAGTACTTC. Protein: CATGAGLSYEQYF.

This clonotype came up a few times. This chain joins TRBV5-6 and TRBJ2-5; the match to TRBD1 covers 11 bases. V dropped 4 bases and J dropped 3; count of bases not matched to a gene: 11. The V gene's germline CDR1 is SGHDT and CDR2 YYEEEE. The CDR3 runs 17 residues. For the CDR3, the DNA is TGTGCCAGCAGCCTGCTCCCCGGGACAGGGGGGAAAGAGACCCAGTACTTC. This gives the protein CASSLLPGTGGKETQYF.

Here the CDR3 reads CASSSAGGQYTEAFF. The CDR3 DNA is TGTGCCAGCAGTAGTGCCGGGGGACAGTACACTGAAGCTTTCTTT. The chain employs TRBV7-9 and TRBJ1-1, with 7 nucleotides matching TRBD1. After removal of 6 bases from V and 3 bases from J, the junction contained 10 bases not matched to a gene. The CDR3 has 15 residues. Germline V gene sequence: CDR1 SEHNR, CDR2 FQNEAQ (reference sequence). The entire variable domain, with the rest obtained from reference TRBV7-9 and TRBJ1-1, is as follows: DTGVSQNPRHKITKRGQNVTFRCDPISEHNRLYWYRQTLGQGPEFLTYFQNEAQLEKSRLLSDRFSAERPKGSFSTLEIQRTEQGDSAMYLCASSSAGGQYTEAFFGQGTRLTVV.

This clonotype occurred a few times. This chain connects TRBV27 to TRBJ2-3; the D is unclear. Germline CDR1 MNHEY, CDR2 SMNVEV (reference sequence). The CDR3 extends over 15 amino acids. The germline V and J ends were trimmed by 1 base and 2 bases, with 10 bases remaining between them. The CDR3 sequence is CASSLFAGLTDTQYF. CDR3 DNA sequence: TGTGCCAGCAGTTTATTCGCAGGTCTCACAGATACGCAGTATTTT.

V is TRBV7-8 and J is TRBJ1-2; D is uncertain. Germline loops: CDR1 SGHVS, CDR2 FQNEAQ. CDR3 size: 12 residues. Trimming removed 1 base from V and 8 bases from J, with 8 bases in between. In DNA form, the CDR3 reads TGTGCCAGCAGCTTAGTGGGCGGAGGCTACACCTTC. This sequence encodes CASSLVGGGYTF.

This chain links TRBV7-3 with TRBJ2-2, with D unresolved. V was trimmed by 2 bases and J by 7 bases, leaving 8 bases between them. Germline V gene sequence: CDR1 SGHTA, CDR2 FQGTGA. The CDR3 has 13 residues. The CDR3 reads CASSLLVGGELFF. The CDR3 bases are TGTGCCAGCAGCTTATTGGTTGGCGGGGAGCTGTTTTTT.

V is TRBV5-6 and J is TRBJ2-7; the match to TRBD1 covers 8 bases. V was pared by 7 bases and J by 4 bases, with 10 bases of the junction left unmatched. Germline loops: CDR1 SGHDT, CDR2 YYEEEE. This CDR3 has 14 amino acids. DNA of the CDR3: TGTGCCAGCCAGACAGGACGGACAGGGTACGAGCAGTACTTC. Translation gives CASQTGRTGYEQYF.

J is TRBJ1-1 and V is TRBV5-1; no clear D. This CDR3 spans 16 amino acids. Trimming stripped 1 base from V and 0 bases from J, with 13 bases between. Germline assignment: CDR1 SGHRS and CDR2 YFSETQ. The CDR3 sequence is CASSLYSNGLNTEAFF. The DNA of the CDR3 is TGCGCCAGCAGCTTGTACTCAAACGGTTTGAACACTGAAGCTTTCTTT. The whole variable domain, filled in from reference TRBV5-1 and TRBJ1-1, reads KAGVTQTPRYLIKTRGQQVTLSCSPISGHRSVSWYQQTPGQGLQFLFEYFSETQRNKGNFPGRFSGRQFSNSRSEMNVSTLELGDSALYLCASSLYSNGLNTEAFFGQGTRLTVV.

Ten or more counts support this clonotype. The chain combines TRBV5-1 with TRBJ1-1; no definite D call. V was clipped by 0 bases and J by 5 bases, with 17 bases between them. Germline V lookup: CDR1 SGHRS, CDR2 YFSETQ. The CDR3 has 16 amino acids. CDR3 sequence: CASSLEWAGGRTEAFF. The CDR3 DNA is TGCGCCAGCAGCTTGGAGTGGGCAGGTGGGCGGACTGAAGCTTTCTTT. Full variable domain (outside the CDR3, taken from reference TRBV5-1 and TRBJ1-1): KAGVTQTPRYLIKTRGQQVTLSCSPISGHRSVSWYQQTPGQGLQFLFEYFSETQRNKGNFPGRFSGRQFSNSRSEMNVSTLELGDSALYLCASSLEWAGGRTEAFFGQGTRLTVV.